This is a list of T cell receptor beta chains from one sample in a study of shared clonotypes between healthy human individuals. Here immunoSEQ multiplex PCR was the method, and the copy in TCRdb shows in-frame clones only, minus some. The sample shows just over 2,000,000 clones, about 95% of them seen only once. Sequencing was carried out using naive CD4+ T cells sorted from blood. The receptors come from a man aged 18 to 35 in good health. Both conserved end residues are part of each CDR3. Fields, in order: J gene, clone size, V gene, D gene, CDR3 DNA, CDR3 protein. The D gene is left open where the match is weak. Part of the rows lack a size; the others show once, few, many or a class for expanded clones.

TRBJ2-7 | . | TRBV4-2 | TRBD1 | TGTGCCAGCAGCCAAGATCCGGGGACAGGGGAGCATGATGAGCAGTACTTC | CASSQDPGTGEHDEQYF
TRBJ2-1 | . | TRBV30 | . | TGTGCCCGGTCGGAGGGTCACTACAATGAGCAGTTCTTC | CARSEGHYNEQFF
TRBJ1-1 | once | TRBV6-1 | TRBD1 | TGTGCCAGCAGTGACAGGGGCCGCAGGGGGCGTAACACTGAAGCTTTCTTT | CASSDRGRRGRNTEAFF
TRBJ2-2 | . | TRBV9 | . | TGTGCCAGCAGCGTAGTACAGGGTACCACCGGGGAGCTGTTTTTT | CASSVVQGTTGELFF
TRBJ2-3 | . | TRBV5-1 | TRBD2 | TGCGCCAGCAGCTGGGGGAGGGATAGCGAGATTGGCACAGATACGCAGTATTTT | CASSWGRDSEIGTDTQYF
TRBJ2-5 | . | TRBV28 | . | TGTGCCAGCAGTTTATACCAAGAGACCCAGTACTTC | CASSLYQETQYF
TRBJ1-5 | . | TRBV15 | . | TGTGCCACCTCCCAGGAAAGAGGGTGGGGATACCAGCCCCAGCATTTT | CATSQERGWGYQPQHF
TRBJ2-2 | . | TRBV30 | TRBD2 | TGTGCCTGGAGGCTAATGTGGTTTCCAGCGGGAGGGGGAGGCTCCGGGGAGCTGTTTTTT | CAWRLMWFPAGGGGSGELFF
TRBJ2-2 | . | TRBV7-9 | . | TGTGCCAGCAGCCCTGAACCCTACGGCCCGGACACCGGGGAGCTGTTTTTT | CASSPEPYGPDTGELFF
TRBJ2-7 | . | TRBV18 | . | TGTGCCAGCTCACCACCGGTCGGGACAAACTACGAGCAGTACTTC | CASSPPVGTNYEQYF
TRBJ2-2 | . | TRBV9 | TRBD2 | TGTGCCAGCAGCGTTAGCGGGGGGGCCGACACCGGGGAGCTGTTTTTT | CASSVSGGADTGELFF
TRBJ2-2 | . | TRBV2 | . | TGTGCCAGCGGTCCCAGTAACACCGGGGAGCTGTTTTTT | CASGPSNTGELFF
TRBJ2-7 | . | TRBV7-2 | TRBD1 | TGTGCCAGCAGCTCACCTACCCGGGACAGGGGCGCCACCTACGAGCAGTACTTC | CASSSPTRDRGATYEQYF
TRBJ2-3 | . | TRBV18 | . | TGTGCCAGCTCACCGGACCCACGGGATACGCAGTATTTT | CASSPDPRDTQYF
TRBJ1-5 | . | TRBV28 | . | TGTGCCAGCAGTTTGGGCGGGGCTGCAAGCAATCAGCCCCAGCATTTT | CASSLGGAASNQPQHF
TRBJ1-2 | . | TRBV7-8 | . | TGTGCCAGCAGCTCAGGGGTAGGGAACTATGGCTACACCTTC | CASSSGVGNYGYTF
TRBJ1-4 | . | TRBV27 | . | TGTGCCAGCAGTTTAAAAGGGCAGAGATTCAATGAAAAACTGTTTTTT | CASSLKGQRFNEKLFF
TRBJ1-5 | . | TRBV6-1 | . | TGTGCCAGCAGTAAGTGGGGCAATCAGCCCCAGCATTTT | CASSKWGNQPQHF